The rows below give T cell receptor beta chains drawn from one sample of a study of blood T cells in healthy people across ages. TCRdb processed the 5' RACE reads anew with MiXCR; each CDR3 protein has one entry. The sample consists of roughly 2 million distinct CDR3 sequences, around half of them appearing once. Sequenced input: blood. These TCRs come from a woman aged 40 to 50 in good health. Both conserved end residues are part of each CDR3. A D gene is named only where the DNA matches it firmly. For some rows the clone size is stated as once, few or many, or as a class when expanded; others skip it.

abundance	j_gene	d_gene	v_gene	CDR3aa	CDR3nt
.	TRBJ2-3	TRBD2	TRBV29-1	CSLRTSGGTDTQYF	TGCAGCCTCCGGACTAGCGGGGGCACAGATACGCAGTATTTT
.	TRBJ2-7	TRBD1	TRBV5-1	CASSLEGQAVYEQYF	TGCGCCAGCAGCTTAGAGGGACAGGCGGTCTACGAGCAGTACTTC
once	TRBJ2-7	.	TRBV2	CASSDQRTYEQYF	TGTGCCAGCAGTGACCAGAGAACCTACGAGCAGTACTTC
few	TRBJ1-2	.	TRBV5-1	CASSLVSGIALEGYTF	TGCGCCAGCAGCTTAGTAAGTGGGATCGCTCTGGAGGGCTACACCTTC
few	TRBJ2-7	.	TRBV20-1	CSAPNRKTSYEQYF	TGCAGTGCTCCAAACAGGAAGACCTCCTACGAGCAGTACTTC
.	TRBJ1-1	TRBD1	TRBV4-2	CASSQEGRGPTEAFF	TGTGCCAGCAGCCAAGAGGGTAGGGGGCCCACTGAAGCTTTCTTT
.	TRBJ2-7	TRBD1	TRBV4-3	CASSQEGQEYNEQYF	TGCGCCAGCAGCCAAGAGGGACAGGAGTACAATGAGCAGTACTTC
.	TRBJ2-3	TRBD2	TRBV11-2	CASSSWTSMSDTQYF	TGTGCCAGCAGCTCTTGGACTAGCATGTCAGATACGCAGTATTTT
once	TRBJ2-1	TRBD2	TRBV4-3	CASSQGLLGLAGGNEQFF	TGCGCCAGCAGCCAAGGACTCTTAGGACTAGCGGGGGGGAATGAGCAGTTCTTC
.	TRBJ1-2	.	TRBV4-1	CASSQDRGQGEGYTF	TGCGCCAGCAGCCAAGATAGAGGGCAGGGTGAGGGCTACACCTTC
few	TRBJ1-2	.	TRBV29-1	CSVRESGNYGYTF	TGCAGCGTTAGGGAGTCAGGGAACTATGGCTACACCTTC
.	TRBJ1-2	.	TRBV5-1	CASSLESRVLGYGYTF	TGCGCCAGCAGCTTGGAGTCTAGGGTCTTGGGCTATGGCTACACCTTC
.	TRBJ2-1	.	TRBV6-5	CASSSRTVGLMNEQFF	TGTGCCAGCAGTTCCCGGACCGTGGGGTTAATGAATGAGCAGTTCTTC
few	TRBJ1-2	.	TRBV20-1	CSATRELTWGNYGYTF	TGCAGTGCTACGCGGGAGCTTACTTGGGGCAACTATGGCTACACCTTC
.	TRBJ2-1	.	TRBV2	CASRASNEQFF	TGTGCCAGCAGAGCATCCAATGAGCAGTTCTTC
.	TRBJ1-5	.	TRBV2	CASSEFRELQPQHF	TGTGCCAGCAGTGAGTTCAGGGAGCTCCAGCCCCAGCATTTT
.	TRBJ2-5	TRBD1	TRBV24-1	CATSDRGTGEQETQYF	TGTGCCACCAGTGACCGCGGGACAGGGGAACAAGAGACCCAGTACTTC
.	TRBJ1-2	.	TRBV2	CASSEEAGGGSGYTF	TGTGCCAGCAGTGAAGAGGCGGGCGGAGGGAGCGGCTACACCTTC
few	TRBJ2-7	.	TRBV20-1	CSARGGVVEQYF	TGCAGTGCTAGAGGCGGGGTGGTCGAGCAGTACTTC
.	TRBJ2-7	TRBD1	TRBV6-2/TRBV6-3	CASSNGDSQHEQYF	TGTGCCAGCAGTAACGGGGACAGCCAGCACGAGCAGTACTTC
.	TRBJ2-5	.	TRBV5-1	CASSLEGGAGQYF	TGCGCCAGCAGCTTGGAGGGTGGGGCAGGACAGTACTTC
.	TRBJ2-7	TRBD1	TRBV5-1	CASSLAPGTGGLGQYF	TGCGCCAGCAGCTTGGCTCCCGGGACAGGGGGCCTCGGGCAGTACTTC
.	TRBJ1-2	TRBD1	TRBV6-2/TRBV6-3	CASSCDWDRGTYGYTF	TGTGCCAGCAGTTGCGACTGGGACAGGGGTACCTATGGCTACACCTTC
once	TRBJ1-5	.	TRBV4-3	CSSSQDRGGDQPQHF	TGCTCCAGCAGCCAAGATCGAGGGGGAGATCAGCCCCAGCATTTT
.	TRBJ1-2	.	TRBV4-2	CASSQDATNPNYGYTF	TGTGCCAGCAGCCAAGATGCAACAAACCCCAACTATGGCTACACCTTC
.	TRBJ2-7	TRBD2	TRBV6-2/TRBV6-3	CASSYPRTSPAYEQYF	TGTGCCAGCAGTTACCCCCGGACTAGCCCTGCCTACGAGCAGTACTTC
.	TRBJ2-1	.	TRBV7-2	CASRPTGLLGNEQFF	TGTGCCAGCAGGCCGACGGGACTGTTGGGCAATGAGCAGTTCTTC
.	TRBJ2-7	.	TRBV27	CASSFGGRSSYEQYF	TGTGCCAGCAGTTTCGGGGGACGAAGCTCCTACGAGCAGTACTTC
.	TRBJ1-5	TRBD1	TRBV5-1	CASSLRPTGNGNQPQHF	TGCGCCAGCAGCTTGCGCCCGACAGGGAATGGCAATCAGCCCCAGCATTTT
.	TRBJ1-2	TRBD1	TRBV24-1	CATSDPGQGGGYGYTF	TGTGCCACCAGTGATCCCGGACAGGGAGGAGGCTATGGCTACACCTTC
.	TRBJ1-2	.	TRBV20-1	CSAEPGGECGYTF	TGCAGTGCAGAACCTGGGGGGGAGTGTGGCTACACCTTC
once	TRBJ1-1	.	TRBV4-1	CASSQVGSMNTEAFF	TGCGCCAGCAGCCAAGTCGGATCTATGAACACTGAAGCTTTCTTT
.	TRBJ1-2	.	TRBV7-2	CASSLFRGPGYTF	TGTGCCAGCAGCTTATTTAGAGGGCCTGGCTACACCTTC
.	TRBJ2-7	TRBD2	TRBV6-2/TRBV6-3	CASRGPGGSYEQYF	TGTGCCAGCAGGGGCCCGGGGGGATCCTACGAGCAGTACTTC
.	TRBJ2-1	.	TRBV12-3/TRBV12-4	CASTGTHLHNEQFF	TGTGCCAGCACCGGGACACACCTGCACAATGAGCAGTTCTTC
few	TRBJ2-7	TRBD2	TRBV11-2	CASSTSGPHLTYEQYF	TGTGCCAGCAGCACTAGCGGCCCTCACCTGACCTACGAGCAGTACTTC
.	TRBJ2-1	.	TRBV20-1	CSARGYEQFF	TGCAGTGCTAGGGGGTATGAGCAGTTCTTC
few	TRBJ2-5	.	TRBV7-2	CASSFDSPETQYF	TGTGCCAGCAGCTTCGACTCACCAGAGACCCAGTACTTC
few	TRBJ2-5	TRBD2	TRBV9	CASVGGQYF	TGTGCCAGCGTGGGAGGGCAGTACTTC
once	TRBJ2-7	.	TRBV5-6	CASSGQLMGEQYF	TGTGCCAGCAGCGGCCAACTGATGGGCGAGCAGTACTTC
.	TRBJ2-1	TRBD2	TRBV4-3	CASSQEGGGAGYNEQFF	TGCGCCAGCAGCCAAGAAGGCGGGGGGGCAGGTTACAATGAGCAGTTCTTC
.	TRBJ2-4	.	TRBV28	CASTPGLGAGIAKNIQYF	TGTGCCAGCACCCCGGGGTTGGGGGCAGGGATAGCCAAAAACATTCAGTACTTC
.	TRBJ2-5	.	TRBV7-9	CASSQPGQRPKGSYNEQYF	TGTGCCAGCAGCCAACCGGGACAACGGCCAAAAGGCTCCTACAATGAGCAGTACTTC
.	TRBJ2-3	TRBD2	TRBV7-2	CASVSESSGTQYF	TGTGCCAGCGTTTCCGAATCTAGCGGTACGCAGTATTTT
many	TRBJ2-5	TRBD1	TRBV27	CASSLIQGQETQYF	TGTGCCAGCAGTCTAATACAGGGGCAAGAGACCCAGTACTTC
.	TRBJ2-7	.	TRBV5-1	CASSRRDPGNEQYF	TGCGCCAGCAGTCGACGTGACCCAGGGAATGAGCAGTACTTC
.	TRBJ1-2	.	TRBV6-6	CASSLPRELNGYTF	TGTGCCAGCAGCCTGCCACGGGAACTGAATGGCTACACCTTC